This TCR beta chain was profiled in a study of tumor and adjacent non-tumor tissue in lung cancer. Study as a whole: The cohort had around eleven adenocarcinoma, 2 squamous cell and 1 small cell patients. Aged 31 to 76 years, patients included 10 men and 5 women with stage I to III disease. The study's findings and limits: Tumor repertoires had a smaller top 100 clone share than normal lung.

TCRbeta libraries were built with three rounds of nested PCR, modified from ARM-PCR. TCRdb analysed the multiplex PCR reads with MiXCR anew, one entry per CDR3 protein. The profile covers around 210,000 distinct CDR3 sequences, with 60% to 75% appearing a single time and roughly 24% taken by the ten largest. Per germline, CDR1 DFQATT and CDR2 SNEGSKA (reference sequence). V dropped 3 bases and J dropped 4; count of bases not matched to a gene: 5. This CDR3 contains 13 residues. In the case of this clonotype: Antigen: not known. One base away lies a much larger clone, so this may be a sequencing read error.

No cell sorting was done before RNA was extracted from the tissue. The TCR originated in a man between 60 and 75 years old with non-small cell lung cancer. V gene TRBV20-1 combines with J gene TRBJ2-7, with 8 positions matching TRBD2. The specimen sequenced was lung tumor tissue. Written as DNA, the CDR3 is TGCAGTGCTAGTTGGACTAGCAGGTACGAGCAGTACTTC. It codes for CSASWTSRYEQYF.